The following is a T cell receptor (beta chain) sequence with its context. This clonotype was counted ten times or more. The target of this receptor is not known. No base quality information exists; no much larger clone differs at one position. What this sample's treatment or condition label stands for: live attenuated yellow fever vaccine strain. PBMCs were isolated from peripheral blood using a standard Ficoll-Paque protocol. CD4 and CD8 T-cell fractions were isolated with Dynabeads CD4 and CD8 positive selection kits. TriZol was used to extract RNA from bulk PBMCs, from CD4 and CD8 fractions, and from dextramer-positive and dextramer-negative fractions. The sample is drawn from a study of T cells after yellow fever vaccination (dated by TCRdb to the late 2010s). Notes on the research overall: The SMART-Seq v4 Ultra Low Input RNA kit was used to prepare libraries from fractions with low cell numbers. To follow T-cell clones before and after both primary and booster YFV17D yellow fever vaccination, bulk TCR alpha and beta repertoires underwent longitudinal sequencing. The cohort comprised two healthy male donors, one aged 18 to 29 and one aged 30 to 39 years. Blood was drawn at multiple timepoints before and after primary and secondary immunization, with bulk PBMC replicates and cell subsets isolated.

Sequencing relied on an Illumina NovaSeq 6000. TCR cDNA was made using 5'RACE template switching, a step that added a universal primer site and unique molecular identifiers. Priming for cDNA synthesis came from both the TCR alpha and TCR beta constant segments. Libraries were amplified in two PCR steps, with sample barcodes and sequencing adapters added in the second step. Sequencing of the libraries was done on either Illumina HiSeq 2500 (2x100 bp) or NovaSeq (2x150 bp). Turning to the authors' computational methods: MIGEC handled demultiplexing of reads and collapsing into UMI consensus sequences, while MiXCR performed V(D)J alignment. Vaccine-responding clonotypes were defined with edgeR using replicate PBMC samples, requiring FDR below 0.01 and a log2 fold change above 5 up to day 15. CD4 or CD8 identity was assigned to each bulk clonotype according to whether the clonotype was present at higher abundance in the sequenced CD4 repertoire or the sequenced CD8 repertoire. TCRdb itself trimmed the public reads at Q25 with fastp, ran MiXCR and retained productive beta chains. Entries are consolidated by CDR3 protein sequence, retaining the most common genes and DNA. TCRdb's processing, not the authors' own work, is the source of the V and J calls. Within this sample are fewer than 400,000 distinct CDR3 sequences, with over 8.5% of them counted one time only. The ten largest account for approximately 3.3% of the sample.

Findings and caveats that apply to the study as a whole: Because only a couple of donors were included in the study, the extent to which the findings can be generalized is limited. Computational filtering was needed because FACS-sorted repertoires could contain abundant contaminating clonotypes from the bulk population. A small share of clonotypes was detected in both CD4 and CD8 compartments, with the overlap likely arising from convergent recombination. After the booster, most clones that had expanded after primary vaccination were detected again (around 97% of CD4 and around 88% of CD8), suggesting broad maintenance of memory. Compared with the primary T-cell response, the secondary T-cell response was faster but weaker, reaching its peak on day 5 rather than on day 15.

The CDR3, from cysteine to phenylalanine, totals 15 residues. The kept DNA is CDR3 alone, 45 bases in frame from the first base. Deletion took 0 bases off V and 1 base off J, with a span of 10 bases between the germline ends. The germline V gene encodes CDR1 SGHKS and CDR2 YYEKEE (reference sequence). This TCR was recovered from a man aged 18 to 30 who received the YFV17D yellow fever vaccine. The chain is assembled from TRBV5-5 and TRBJ1-1; the D segment cannot be called with confidence. The sample here was CD4+ T cells sorted from PBMCs, taken 45 days after the yellow fever booster vaccination. The CDR3 corresponds to CASSLDPDWNTEAFF. The DNA sequence follows: TGTGCCAGCAGCTTGGATCCAGACTGGAACACTGAAGCTTTCTTT.